Sequencing of this T cell receptor beta chain was carried out in a study of blood T cell repertoires in COVID-19. For the study at large: The United States, Italy and Spain were the sources of the acute and convalescent COVID-19 samples.

The data were produced by immunoSEQ multiplex PCR, yet TCRdb's version contains in-frame clones alone and is incomplete. The table shows 90,000 to 120,000 clones, with approximately 84% occurring only once. The sequenced material came from peripheral blood. This TCR was recovered from a human donor in a cohort sampled during active COVID-19.

CDR3 region: CASSQDRANYGYTF. CDR3 bases: TGTGCCAGCAGCCAAGACAGGGCGAACTATGGCTACACCTTC. The chain recombines TRBV5-6 with TRBJ1-2, with 7 bases lining up with TRBD1. Germline V lookup: CDR1 SGHDT, CDR2 YYEEEE. The ends lost 4 bases at V and 2 bases at J; junction bases unmatched: 5. The CDR3 extends over 14 amino acids. Drawing the rest from reference TRBV5-6 and TRBJ1-2, the complete variable domain is DAGVTQSPTHLIKTRGQQVTLRCSPKSGHDTVSWYQQALGQGPQFIFQYYEEEERQRGNFPDRFSGHQFPNYSSELNVNALLLGDSALYLCASSQDRANYGYTFGSGTRLTVV.